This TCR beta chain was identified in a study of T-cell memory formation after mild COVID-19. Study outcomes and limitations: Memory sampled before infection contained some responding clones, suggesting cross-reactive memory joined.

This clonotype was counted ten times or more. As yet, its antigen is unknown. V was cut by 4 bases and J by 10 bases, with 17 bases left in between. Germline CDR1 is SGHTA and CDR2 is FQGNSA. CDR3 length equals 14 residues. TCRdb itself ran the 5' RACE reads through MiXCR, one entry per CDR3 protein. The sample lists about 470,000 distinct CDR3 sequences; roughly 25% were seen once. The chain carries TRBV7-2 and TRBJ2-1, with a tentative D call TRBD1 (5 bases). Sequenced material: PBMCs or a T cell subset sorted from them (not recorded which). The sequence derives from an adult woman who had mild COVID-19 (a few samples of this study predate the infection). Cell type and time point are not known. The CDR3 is CASSSSHKGLEQFF. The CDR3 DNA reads TGTGCCAGCAGCTCTTCCCACAAGGGGTTGGAGCAGTTCTTC.